The source of this TCR beta chain is a study of spatial heterogeneity in lung cancer. Notes on the study in general: Tumors with more nonsynonymous mutations had more expanded intratumoral alpha and beta TCRs. Tumor T cell coverage was estimated at around 7% for alpha and roughly 14% for beta chains.

TCRdb used MiXCR to reprocess the 5' RACE reads, holding one entry per CDR3 protein. The repertoire holds fewer than 2,000 distinct CDR3 sequences, with more than 8.5% as singletons. Germline CDR1 is SGHAT and CDR2 is FQNNGV. The CDR3 extends over 14 amino acids. The V end lost 0 bases, the J end lost 5 bases, and 8 bases lay between the germline ends. Notes on this clonotype: What it binds is unknown.

This sample's time point: sample taken at primary tumor resection. The rearrangement uses TRBV11-2 and TRBJ2-1; TRBD2 might be the D (5 bases). The source was lung tumor tissue, collected at surgery. The sequence was collected from a female donor with early-stage non-small cell lung cancer. The DNA for the CDR3 is TGTGCCAGCAGCTTAGAATCCGGGGACAATGAGCAGTTCTTC. Protein: CASSLESGDNEQFF.